These 5 T cell receptor beta chains originate from one sample sequenced in a study of vaccination and CD4 T cells after COVID-19. These receptors are not linked to any known antigen. Specified treatment: roughly ten-day PBMC culture with coronavirus spike peptide pools or control peptides (ViraFEST assay). Sequencing of cultured CD4+ T cell DNA used the Oncomine TCR Beta short-read assay. TCRdb recomputed calls from the PCR reads with MiXCR, one row per CDR3 protein. This sample has 20,000 to 25,000 distinct CDR3 sequences, with about half found just once. Specimen: CD4+ T cells from blood, cultured in vitro. The receptors here all came from a human donor who had recovered from COVID-19.

The gene calls are TRBV7-6 and TRBJ2-3; 7 bases fit TRBD2. Germline assignment: CDR1 SGHVS and CDR2 FNYEAQ. The J segment lost 2 bases and the V segment lost 4 bases, leaving 3 bases of the junction unmatched. The CDR3 runs 14 residues. CDR3 in amino acids: CASSWRESTDTQYF. As DNA, the CDR3 is TGTGCCAGCAGCTGGCGGGAGTCCACAGATACGCAGTATTTT.

This clonotype has only a few counts. The genes are TRBV6-5 and TRBJ1-2; 8 nucleotides agree with TRBD1. CDR1 and CDR2 from the germline V gene are MNHEY and SVGAGI. The CDR3 covers 14 residues. V lost 2 bases to trimming and J lost 3 bases; unmatched junction nucleotides: 2. CDR3 in amino acids: CASSYLTGDYGYTF. The CDR3 coding sequence is TGTGCCAGCAGTTACCTGACAGGGGACTATGGCTACACCTTC.

The CDR3 sequence is CSARIQNQETQYF. The CDR3 nucleotides read TGCAGTGCTAGAATCCAGAATCAAGAGACCCAGTACTTC. The chain carries TRBV20-1 and TRBJ2-5; D gene uncertain. CDR3 length: 13 amino acids. In germline, CDR1 is DFQATT, CDR2 SNEGSKA (reference sequence). The ends were cut back, 2 bases at V and 2 bases at J, with 9 bases in the middle.

The gene calls are TRBV7-6 and TRBJ2-2; possibly TRBD1 for D (6 bases). The V gene lost 2 bases and the J gene lost 5 bases, with 15 bases spanning the gap. Germline V gene data show CDR1 as SGHVS and CDR2 as FNYEAQ. The CDR3 covers 16 residues. CDR3 DNA: TGTGCCAGCAGCTTAATCTCAGGGGATGTGACCGGGGAGCTGTTTTTT. It translates to CASSLISGDVTGELFF.

This clonotype has just a few counts. DNA for the CDR3: TGTGCCAGCAGCCCAGGCGGGACTACCACCTACGAGCAGTACTTC. Its translation: CASSPGGTTTYEQYF. V and J are TRBV6-1 and TRBJ2-7; 7 positions agree with TRBD2. Germline trimming cut 6 bases from V and 2 bases from J; bases unmatched to any gene: 10. Per the germline V gene, CDR1 is MNHNS and CDR2 is SASEGT. There are 15 residues in the CDR3.